Below, 21 T cell receptor beta chains from the same sample are listed, as sequenced in a study of graft-versus-host responses after intestinal transplantation. The authors processed graft tissue to release intraepithelial and lamina propria lymphocytes. Clones were read by immunoSEQ multiplex PCR, and TCRdb kept only the in-frame ones, dropping some. The table records around 1,200 clones, over 60% of them present only once. Sample: ileum tissue, taken around 250 days after intestinal transplantation. These receptors were obtained from a human patient who received an intestinal transplant, so some T cells may come from the graft donor.

This clone occurred a few times. The chain has TRBV28 and TRBJ2-4; no clear D. In germline, CDR1 is MDHEN, CDR2 SYDVKM. Deletions cut 3 bases from V and 0 bases from J, with 9 bases between. The CDR3 is 15 residues long. CDR3 in amino acids: CASSFWPLAKNIQYF. CDR3 in DNA: TGTGCCAGCAGTTTTTGGCCCCTAGCCAAAAACATTCAGTACTTC.

The CDR3 DNA sequence: TGTGCCAGCAGTGATACCTGGACTAGCGGGAGGGGGTACAATGAGCAGTTCTTC. Its translation is CASSDTWTSGRGYNEQFF. The chain combines TRBV6-1 with TRBJ2-1, with TRBD2 matching 15 bases. After removal of 3 bases from V and 4 bases from J, the junction contained 7 bases not matched to a gene. The CDR3 extends over 18 amino acids. Germline lookup yields CDR1 MNHNS and CDR2 SASEGT.

J is TRBJ2-7 and V is TRBV29-1; unclear D gene. V was pared by 1 base and J by 0 bases, with 4 bases between. CDR3 size: 12 residues. Germline V gene lookup returns CDR1 SQVTM and CDR2 ANQGSEA. The CDR3 coding sequence is TGCAGCGTTGAAGGTAGCTCCTACGAGCAGTACTTC. It yields the protein CSVEGSSYEQYF.

CDR3 loop: CASRLAEASYEQYF. The CDR3 coding sequence is TGTGCCAGTCGACTAGCGGAAGCCTCCTACGAGCAGTACTTC. The V and J genes are TRBV2 and TRBJ2-7; 9 bases fit TRBD2. The CDR3 loop spans 14 amino acids. The V segment lost 9 bases and the J segment 0 bases; nucleotides outside the gene matches: 6. CDR1 is SNHLY, CDR2 FYNNEI, per germline.

This sequence joins TRBV7-8 and TRBJ2-7; D not resolved. Trimming shortened V by 2 bases and J by 2 bases, and 13 bases separated the two germline ends. The CDR3 consists of 15 residues. Germline CDR1 SGHVS, CDR2 FQNEAQ. CDR3 in amino acids: CASSLKRGITYEQYF. In nucleotides, the CDR3 is TGTGCCAGCAGCTTAAAGCGAGGAATCACCTACGAGCAGTACTTC.

V is TRBV9 and J is TRBJ2-7; the D is unclear. Trimming removed 2 bases from V and 0 bases from J, with 9 bases in between. This CDR3 is 14 amino acids long. Germline values: CDR1 SGDLS, CDR2 YYNGEE. CDR3: CASSVSTISYEQYF. The CDR3 DNA sequence: TGTGCCAGCAGCGTCAGTACTATCTCCTACGAGCAGTACTTC.

This rearrangement joins TRBV4-3 to TRBJ2-1, with TRBD2 as a possible D gene (5 bases). Between the trimmed V and J ends, which lost 3 bases and 8 bases, there was a span of 14 bases. CDR3 length: 14 amino acids. CDR1 is LGHNA and CDR2 is YSLEER in the germline V gene. CDR3 residues: CASSQPSLVDEQFF. CDR3 in DNA: TGCGCCAGCAGCCAGCCTAGCCTGGTGGATGAGCAGTTCTTC.

The rearrangement uses TRBV4-1 and TRBJ2-4; weak D call: TRBD2 (6 bases). Trimming left V 1 base short and J 1 base short, with 14 bases between. The CDR3 sequence is 17 residues long. Germline loops: CDR1 MGHRA, CDR2 YSYEKL. The CDR3 DNA reads TGCGCCAGCAGCCAAGTGGGCGGGGCGGGGGCCAAAAACATTCAGTACTTC. It is translated as CASSQVGGAGAKNIQYF.

This sequence joins TRBV25-1 and TRBJ2-1, with 9 nucleotides matching TRBD2. This CDR3 has 15 residues. Trimming cost V 4 bases and J 3 bases; bases outside gene matches: 4. Germline V gene data show CDR1 as MGHDK and CDR2 as SYGVNS. The CDR3 here is CASSGPSGVYNEQFF. The CDR3 coding sequence is TGTGCCAGCAGTGGGCCTAGCGGGGTCTACAATGAGCAGTTCTTC. The full variable domain, completed using reference TRBV25-1 and TRBJ2-1, is EADIYQTPRYLVIGTGKKITLECSQTMGHDKMYWYQQDPGMELHLIHYSYGVNSTEKGDLSSESTVSRIRTEHFPLTLESARPSHTSQYLCASSGPSGVYNEQFFGPGTRLTVL.

This clone came up a few times. The chain uses TRBV5-6 and TRBJ2-1; D remains unclear. Germline CDR1 and CDR2: SGHDT and YYEEEE. There are 13 residues in the CDR3. V was shortened by 5 bases and J by 0 bases, with 6 bases between the two germline ends. CDR3 in amino acids: CASRTYSYNEQFF. CDR3 sequence (DNA): TGTGCCAGCAGGACTTACTCCTACAATGAGCAGTTCTTC. The variable domain in full, with the rest retrieved from reference TRBV5-6 and TRBJ2-1, is DAGVTQSPTHLIKTRGQQVTLRCSPKSGHDTVSWYQQALGQGPQFIFQYYEEEERQRGNFPDRFSGHQFPNYSSELNVNALLLGDSALYLCASRTYSYNEQFFGPGTRLTVL.

This chain links TRBV6-5 with TRBJ2-1, with D perhaps given as TRBD1 or TRBD2 (5 bases each). The V end lost 3 bases, the J end lost 4 bases, and 10 bases lay between the germline ends. Germline values: CDR1 MNHEY, CDR2 SVGAGI. This CDR3 has 14 amino acids. DNA for the CDR3: TGTGCCAGCAGTTATAGCGACAGTTACAATGAGCAGTTCTTC. Amino acids: CASSYSDSYNEQFF.

The chain joins TRBV7-3 to TRBJ2-3; possibly TRBD1 for D (7 bases). The ends were cut back, 2 bases at V and 5 bases at J, with 11 bases in the middle. CDR1 and CDR2 from the germline V gene are SGHTA and FQGTGA. The CDR3 loop spans 14 amino acids. The CDR3 coding sequence is TGTGCCAGCAGCTTAGGAGGGGGCCTAGATACGCAGTATTTT. Its protein product is CASSLGGGLDTQYF. The full variable domain, its missing parts supplied by reference TRBV7-3 and TRBJ2-3, is GAGVSQTPSNKVTEKGKYVELRCDPISGHTALYWYRQSLGQGPEFLIYFQGTGAADDSGLPNDRFFAVRPEGSVSTLKIQRTERGDSAVYLCASSLGGGLDTQYFGPGTRLTVL.

The chain links TRBV19 to TRBJ2-1; possible D gene TRBD2, 6 bases. Trimming shortened V by 3 bases and J by 4 bases, and 10 bases separated the two germline ends. Germline values: CDR1 LNHDA, CDR2 SQIVND (reference sequence). The CDR3 runs 14 residues. As DNA, the CDR3 is TGTGCCAGTAGTATTAGTCGGGGGTACAATGAGCAGTTCTTC. As protein: CASSISRGYNEQFF.

This clone was seen only once. This rearrangement joins TRBV7-2 to TRBJ1-5; D is possibly TRBD1 (5 bases). CDR1 is SGHTA, CDR2 FQGNSA, per germline. V gave up 2 bases and J gave up 4 bases, with 9 bases separating them. There are 14 residues in the CDR3. CDR3 DNA: TGTGCCAGCAGCTTATGGGGGGGGAATCAGCCCCAGCATTTT. This gives the protein CASSLWGGNQPQHF. Full variable domain (rest looked up from reference TRBV7-2 and TRBJ1-5): GAGVSQSPSNKVTEKGKDVELRCDPISGHTALYWYRQSLGQGLEFLIYFQGNSAPDKSGLPSDRFSAERTGGSVSTLTIQRTQQEDSAVYLCASSLWGGNQPQHFGDGTRLSIL.

The chain recombines TRBV7-5 with TRBJ1-1. TRBV7-5 is assigned pseudogene status. The CDR3 has 12 residues. CDR3 nucleotides: TGTGCCAGCAGCCCCGGAGGGGTGAGAGCTTTCTTT. Protein product: CASSPGGVRAFF.

The chain carries TRBV19 and TRBJ2-5; D call uncertain. Germline V gene sequence: CDR1 LNHDA, CDR2 SQIVND (reference sequence). There are 13 residues in the CDR3. With 2 bases removed from V and 4 bases from J, the gap between germline ends came to 8 bases. The CDR3 protein is CASSINSGETQYF. DNA for the CDR3: TGTGCCAGTAGTATAAATTCGGGAGAGACCCAGTACTTC.

V and J are TRBV2 and TRBJ2-1, with 10 bases identical to TRBD2. J lost 10 bases, V lost 6 bases, and 9 bases had no gene match. The CDR3 is made up of 14 amino acids. Germline V gene lookup returns CDR1 SNHLY and CDR2 FYNNEI. CDR3 in DNA: TGTGCCAGCAGCCAGGTAGGGACTAGCGTAGAGCAGTTCTTC. This encodes CASSQVGTSVEQFF. Drawing the rest from reference TRBV2 and TRBJ2-1, the complete variable domain is EPEVTQTPSHQVTQMGQEVILRCVPISNHLYFYWYRQILGQKVEFLVSFYNNEISEKSEIFDDQFSVERPDGSNFTLKIRSTKLEDSAMYFCASSQVGTSVEQFFGPGTRLTVL.

V gene TRBV4-3 combines with J gene TRBJ1-1; the D is unclear. Trimming left V 1 base short and J 3 bases short, with 6 bases between. Germline CDR1 reads LGHNA; CDR2 reads YSLEER. This CDR3 has 13 residues. The CDR3 protein is CASSQAGDTEAFF. The CDR3 bases are TGCGCCAGCAGCCAAGCGGGCGACACTGAAGCTTTCTTT.

The chain links TRBV6-5 to TRBJ1-5, with a weak D call TRBD1 (6 bases). This CDR3 has 14 amino acids. Between the trimmed V and J ends, which lost 6 bases and 5 bases, there was a span of 14 bases. CDR1 and CDR2 (germline): MNHEY, SVGAGI. The CDR3: CASRSRGIDQPQHF. In DNA, the CDR3 is TGTGCCAGCAGGTCGAGGGGGATCGATCAGCCCCAGCATTTT.

The V call is TRBV19, the J call TRBJ2-7; unclear D gene. Trimming stripped 5 bases from V and 5 bases from J, with 19 bases between. The CDR3 runs 15 residues. Germline-derived CDR1 and CDR2 are LNHDA and SQIVND (reference sequence). The CDR3 region is CASSPRATPLNEQYF. The CDR3 nucleotides are TGTGCCAGTAGTCCGCGTGCGACTCCTCTGAACGAGCAGTACTTC. Filled out from reference TRBV19 and TRBJ2-7, the complete variable domain reads DGGITQSPKYLFRKEGQNVTLSCEQNLNHDAMYWYRQDPGQGLRLIYYSQIVNDFQKGDIAEGYSVSREKKESFPLTVTSAQKNPTAFYLCASSPRATPLNEQYFGPGTRLTVT.

With regard to this clone: This specimen includes other DNA sequences encoding the same CDR3. V and J are TRBV6-1 and TRBJ1-5, with TRBD1 matching 7 bases. The CDR3 consists of 14 residues. After removal of 4 bases from V and 7 bases from J, the junction contained 7 bases not matched to a gene. Germline V gene data show CDR1 as MNHNS and CDR2 as SASEGT. In DNA form, the CDR3 reads TGTGCCAGCAGTGGTCGACAGGGAGGACAGCCCCAGCATTTT. This codes for CASSGRQGGQPQHF.